These T cell receptor beta chains were read from a single sample in a study of regulatory T cells in long-lasting Graves disease. TCRdb used MiXCR to reprocess the multiplex PCR reads, holding one entry per CDR3 protein. The sample holds some 490,000 distinct CDR3 sequences; around 11% are singletons and the top ten take around 10%. These data were also reused for a study on T cells in Graves' hyperthyroidism and ophthalmopathy.

This specimen was peripheral blood mononuclear cells (PBMCs), taken at new diagnosis, from a patient treated with antithyroid drugs. These receptors came from a woman in her 30s with Graves disease. The conserved cysteine and the conserved F or W are not part of the CDR3 here. Clone size is shown for a subset of rows, as once, few, many or a class of expanded clone.

v_gene	j_gene	abundance	CDR3aa
TRBV18	TRBJ1-6	many	ASSPPEGGNSPLH
TRBV11-2	TRBJ1-1	many	ASSSTGGHNTEAF
TRBV28	TRBJ2-7	-	ASGNSATYEQY
TRBV6-1	TRBJ1-2	many	ASSTPAGYGYT
TRBV29-1	TRBJ1-1	few	SGGGGGNTEAF
TRBV27	TRBJ1-2	-	ASSLSPLEYGYT
TRBV6-2/TRBV6-3	TRBJ1-1	few	ASSEFTGLVTEAF
TRBV11-2	TRBJ2-3	many	ASTYGQVPTDTQY
TRBV20-1	TRBJ1-2	-	SARGQRDGYT
TRBV7-2	TRBJ2-3	few	ASSDRSTSTDTQY
TRBV19	TRBJ1-5	-	ASSIPGESPPQH
TRBV7-8	TRBJ2-1	many	ASRFRTSGSSYNEQF
TRBV27	TRBJ2-7	-	ASSPGDSVHEQY
TRBV6-2/TRBV6-3	TRBJ1-3	many	ASSYDRDSGNTIY
TRBV7-3	TRBJ2-6	-	ASRPTPTGSGANVLT
TRBV28	TRBJ2-7	few	ASSPPGGLGYEQY
TRBV20-1	TRBJ1-4	many	SASPTGTPTNEKLF
TRBV28	TRBJ2-5	few	ASTPSYGRSEETQY
TRBV12-3/TRBV12-4	TRBJ2-7	many	ASSRSSGSAYEQY
TRBV5-1	TRBJ2-5	many	ASSLMAQETQY
TRBV30	TRBJ1-1	-	AWGPGRFAEAF
TRBV11-3	TRBJ2-1	many	ASSLELGAQQF
TRBV12-3/TRBV12-4	TRBJ2-1	-	ASSLRLAGGYNEQS
TRBV19	TRBJ1-1	few	ASTLRYRGMDTEAF
TRBV4-1	TRBJ2-5	many	ASSQVRQRKETQY
TRBV20-1	TRBJ2-7	many	SARDPGRGSYEQY
TRBV12-5	TRBJ2-1	-	ASGLVMTSGTIYNEQF
TRBV29-1	TRBJ2-1	-	SVVAAEQF